The present entry profiles one T cell receptor (beta chain) with its context. The antigen is undetermined. V dropped 8 bases and J dropped 5 bases, with 9 bases sitting between them. CDR1 SNHLY and CDR2 FYNNEI come from the germline V gene. The CDR3 runs 12 residues. The sample is drawn from a study of T cell responses to AZD1222 COVID-19 vaccine. Notes on the study in general: The study reported that nearly half of spike-specific TCRs target unmutated variant regions. The study found Spike-specific TCR breadth and depth rose after two AZD1222 doses.

Only in-frame clones appear in the TCRdb table, and some are missing; sequencing was by immunoSEQ multiplex PCR. The sample carries roughly 120,000 clones, approximately 90% recorded once. The material sequenced was peripheral blood, taken 28 days after the second AZD1222 dose. The clonotype originates from an adult who received the AZD1222 COVID-19 vaccine. V is TRBV2 and J is TRBJ2-2; TRBD1 might be the D (5 bases). This chain's CDR3 is CASRRGTGELFF. The CDR3 nucleotides read TGTGCCAGCCGAAGGGGAACCGGGGAGCTGTTTTTT.